These T cell receptor beta chains were read from a single sample in a study of T-cell reconstitution after alpha-beta-depleted transplantation in children. TCRdb used MiXCR to reprocess the PCR reads, holding one entry per CDR3 protein. This repertoire shows some 840,000 distinct CDR3 sequences, less than 20% found once; its top ten account for about 5%. The specimen comprised PBMCs, mostly from graft donor cells, sampled 360 days after TCRalphabeta/CD19-depleted stem cell transplant. The receptors here all came from a male patient under 18 who had a stem cell transplant for acute lymphoblastic leukemia, so the T cells may come from the graft donor. CDR3s include the opening cysteine and the closing phenylalanine or tryptophan. A D gene is named only where the DNA matches it firmly. Only some rows state a clone size, as once, few, many or a class for expanded clones.

cdr3_length,clone_size,v_call,d_call,j_call,cdr3_aa,cdr3_nt
15,few,TRBV7-2,NA,TRBJ2-2,CASRRNPAAVGELFF,TGTGCCAGCAGACGAAACCCGGCAGCGGTCGGGGAGCTGTTTTTT
16,NA,TRBV10-1,NA,TRBJ2-1,CASSEGTGSSYNEQFF,TGCGCCAGCAGTGAGGGGACGGGATCCTCCTACAATGAGCAGTTCTTC
15,few,TRBV27,NA,TRBJ2-3,CASTGGTPDTDTQYF,TGTGCCAGCACCGGTGGGACCCCTGACACAGATACGCAGTATTTT
17,NA,TRBV20-1,NA,TRBJ2-5,CSAGRGLPGMYQETQYF,TGCAGTGCCGGTAGGGGGTTACCAGGCATGTACCAAGAGACCCAGTACTTC
15,many,TRBV11-2,TRBD2,TRBJ2-1,CASRGNAGGHNEQFF,TGTGCCAGCAGGGGCAATGCGGGGGGTCACAATGAGCAGTTCTTC
14,NA,TRBV12-3/TRBV12-4,NA,TRBJ1-2,CASSSPEGFYGYTF,TGTGCCAGCAGTTCCCCCGAGGGATTCTATGGCTACACCTTC
14,few,TRBV6-1,NA,TRBJ2-1,CASKARTVYNEQFF,TGTGCCAGCAAGGCCCGGACTGTCTACAATGAGCAGTTCTTC
17,NA,TRBV27,TRBD2,TRBJ2-2,CASSSPSLADLTGELFF,TGTGCCAGCAGTTCCCCCAGTCTAGCGGATCTCACCGGGGAGCTGTTTTTT
17,many,TRBV3-1,NA,TRBJ2-1,CASSQEVGTFTSNEQFF,TGTGCCAGCAGCCAAGAAGTCGGGACTTTTACGAGCAATGAGCAGTTCTTC
18,few,TRBV9,TRBD1,TRBJ1-1,CASSVPFRTGGGHTEAFF,TGTGCCAGCAGCGTGCCATTCAGGACAGGGGGAGGGCACACTGAAGCTTTCTTT
17,NA,TRBV7-9,TRBD2,TRBJ2-3,CASSLVPSGASTDTQYF,TGTGCCAGCAGCTTAGTTCCTAGCGGAGCTAGCACAGATACGCAGTATTTT
16,few,TRBV12-3/TRBV12-4,TRBD1,TRBJ1-3,CASSPTGGAYLNTIYF,TGTGCCAGCAGTCCGACAGGGGGCGCGTACTTGAACACCATATATTTT
19,NA,TRBV11-1,TRBD1,TRBJ2-6,CASSWTDRNFFSGANVLTF,TGTGCCAGCAGCTGGACGGACAGGAATTTTTTCTCTGGGGCCAACGTCCTGACTTTC
16,few,TRBV11-2,NA,TRBJ2-1,CASSLAFRALYNEQFF,TGTGCCAGCAGCTTAGCCTTCCGGGCCCTGTACAATGAGCAGTTCTTC
17,NA,TRBV3-1,TRBD2,TRBJ2-1,CASSQEGRRESYNEQFF,TGTGCCAGCAGCCAAGAGGGGAGGCGGGAGTCCTACAATGAGCAGTTCTTC
18,NA,TRBV10-3,TRBD1,TRBJ2-1,CAIQMTPRGTGRFNEQFF,TGTGCCATCCAGATGACCCCACGGGGGACAGGGCGGTTCAATGAGCAGTTCTTC